A single sample gave rise to the 14 T cell receptor beta chains below, sequenced in a study of a mutant IDH1 vaccine in newly diagnosed glioma. The method was immunoSEQ multiplex PCR; TCRdb's version includes in-frame clones alone and lacks a portion of them. Of 60,000 or so clones listed, roughly 84% are singletons. Time point: week 35, safety follow-up. Mutant IDH1 20-mer peptide, at 300 ug, made up each vaccine dose, with topical imiquimod. Their antigens are not known. This material consisted of PBMCs, taken from a glioma patient whose treatment included an IDH1 peptide vaccine. The source is a man younger than 45 with glioma.

This clone was observed once. The chain employs TRBV29-1 and TRBJ2-5; the D is unclear. The V gene's germline CDR1 is SQVTM and CDR2 ANQGSEA. Trimming took 4 bases from V and 5 from J, leaving 11 bases between them. The CDR3 covers 12 residues. This CDR3 reads CSVVWGAETQYF. CDR3 DNA sequence: TGCAGCGTTGTATGGGGTGCGGAGACCCAGTACTTC.

This chain joins TRBV7-2 and TRBJ2-3; D possibly matches TRBD1 or TRBD2 (6 bases each). V was shortened by 5 bases and J by 1 base, with 16 bases between the two germline ends. Germline-derived CDR1 and CDR2 are SGHTA and FQGNSA. The CDR3 is made up of 16 amino acids. The CDR3 region is CASSQSTGARTDTQYF. CDR3 sequence (DNA): TGTGCCAGCAGCCAAAGTACGGGGGCTCGCACAGATACGCAGTATTTT.

The sample holds one count of this clone. The genes are TRBV5-1 and TRBJ2-3; 7 bases map to TRBD1. V trimming: 1 base; J trimming: 1 base; junction bases outside the gene matches: 3. This CDR3 is built from 15 residues. The V gene's germline CDR1 is SGHRS and CDR2 YFSETQ. The CDR3 is CASSLTGVGTDTQYF. The CDR3 DNA follows: TGCGCCAGCAGCTTGACAGGGGTGGGCACAGATACGCAGTATTTT.

V usage is TRBV5-1 and J usage is TRBJ2-7, with 8 bases fitting TRBD1. V shed 0 bases, J shed 3 bases, and the junction held 5 bases outside the gene matches. Germline loops: CDR1 SGHRS, CDR2 YFSETQ. The CDR3 sequence is 15 residues long. This CDR3 reads CASSLDFDRGYEQYF. Written as DNA, the CDR3 is TGCGCCAGCAGCTTGGATTTCGACAGGGGCTACGAGCAGTACTTC.

The chain couples TRBV2 to TRBJ2-2; a weak D match, TRBD2 (6 bases). The V and J ends lost 2 bases and 6 bases respectively, with 16 bases between them. Per the germline V gene, CDR1 is SNHLY and CDR2 is FYNNEI. The CDR3 contains 16 residues. DNA of the CDR3: TGTGCCAGCAGTGAACGGGGGTTCGGGTCGGCCGGGGAGCTGTTTTTT. Translation: CASSERGFGSAGELFF. Using reference TRBV2 and TRBJ2-2 for the parts outside the CDR3, the full variable domain is EPEVTQTPSHQVTQMGQEVILRCVPISNHLYFYWYRQILGQKVEFLVSFYNNEISEKSEIFDDQFSVERPDGSNFTLKIRSTKLEDSAMYFCASSERGFGSAGELFFGEGSRLTVL.

CDR3 nucleotides: TGTGCCAGCAGTTTCCAGAACACCGGGGAGCTGTTTTTT. As protein: CASSFQNTGELFF. V gene TRBV27 combines with J gene TRBJ2-2; D is unresolved. Trimming stripped 3 bases from V and 1 base from J, with 3 bases between. Germline loops: CDR1 MNHEY, CDR2 SMNVEV (reference sequence). The CDR3 is 13 amino acids.

The V gene is TRBV18, the J gene TRBJ2-3, with unresolved D. The CDR3 length is 14 residues. In germline, CDR1 is KGHSH, CDR2 LQKENI. Trimming stripped 0 bases from V and 4 bases from J, with 8 bases between. The CDR3 loop reads CASSPPQAPDTQYF. In DNA, the CDR3 is TGTGCCAGCTCACCACCTCAAGCGCCAGATACGCAGTATTTT.

V and J are TRBV5-6 and TRBJ2-5, with TRBD1 as a possible D gene (6 bases). V dropped 1 base and J dropped 5 bases, with 12 bases sitting between them. The CDR3 is 14 amino acids. Looked up from germline, CDR1 is SGHDT and CDR2 is YYEEEE. The CDR3: CASSLLGGGETQYF. Written as DNA, the CDR3 is TGTGCCAGCAGCTTGCTCGGTGGGGGCGAGACCCAGTACTTC.

This rearrangement joins TRBV7-8 to TRBJ2-1, with a weak D call TRBD1 (6 bases). The CDR3 covers 15 residues. V shed 1 base and J shed 5 bases, with 12 bases lying between them. Germline lookup yields CDR1 SGHVS and CDR2 FQNEAQ. This CDR3 reads CASSLEVTGNNEQFF. The CDR3 DNA follows: TGTGCCAGCAGCTTAGAGGTCACAGGGAACAATGAGCAGTTCTTC.

This clone has a single count. DNA of the CDR3: TGCGCCAGCAGCGGCTCCCAGGGGACAGCTTCAAATTCACCCCTCCACTTT. Translation gives CASSGSQGTASNSPLHF. The V gene is TRBV5-1, the J gene TRBJ1-6; 7 bases are shared with TRBD1. V was clipped by 4 bases and J by 7 bases; unmatched bases: 14. The V gene's germline CDR1 is SGHRS and CDR2 YFSETQ. The CDR3 has 17 residues.

V and J are TRBV7-9 and TRBJ1-2; no definite D call. Germline V lookup: CDR1 SEHNR, CDR2 FQNEAQ (reference sequence). CDR3 length: 14 residues. Trimming shortened V by 2 bases and J by 2 bases, and 9 bases separated the two germline ends. The chain's CDR3 is CASSLLQLNYGYTF. The CDR3 region has the DNA TGTGCCAGCAGCTTATTACAGCTGAACTATGGCTACACCTTC.

This clone was detected only a few times. The genes are TRBV10-1 and TRBJ1-1; tentative D call: TRBD1 (6 bases). Trimming removed 2 bases from V and 4 bases from J, with 11 bases in between. CDR3 length: 14 amino acids. CDR1 is WNHNN, CDR2 SYGVQD, per germline (reference sequence). The CDR3 reads CASSEGGRSTEAFF. Written as DNA, the CDR3 is TGCGCCAGCAGTGAGGGGGGGCGGTCCACTGAAGCTTTCTTT.

This chain connects TRBV5-8 to TRBJ2-2; D unresolved. Trimming took off 7 bases at V and 6 bases at J, with 7 bases between the two ends. The CDR3 consists of 11 residues. CDR1 is SGHTS and CDR2 is YDEGEE in the germline V gene. CDR3 in amino acids: CASRPPGELFF. The DNA of the CDR3 is TGTGCCAGCCGCCCCCCCGGGGAGCTGTTTTTT.

V and J are TRBV6-1 and TRBJ1-5; 9 nucleotides line up with TRBD1. This CDR3 contains 15 residues. Germline V gene data show CDR1 as MNHNS and CDR2 as SASEGT. V was clipped by 10 bases and J by 6 bases; unmatched bases: 13. CDR3 sequence (DNA): TGTGCCACAAGGTGGGGACAGGGACACTCTCAGCCCCAGCATTTT. This sequence encodes CATRWGQGHSQPQHF.